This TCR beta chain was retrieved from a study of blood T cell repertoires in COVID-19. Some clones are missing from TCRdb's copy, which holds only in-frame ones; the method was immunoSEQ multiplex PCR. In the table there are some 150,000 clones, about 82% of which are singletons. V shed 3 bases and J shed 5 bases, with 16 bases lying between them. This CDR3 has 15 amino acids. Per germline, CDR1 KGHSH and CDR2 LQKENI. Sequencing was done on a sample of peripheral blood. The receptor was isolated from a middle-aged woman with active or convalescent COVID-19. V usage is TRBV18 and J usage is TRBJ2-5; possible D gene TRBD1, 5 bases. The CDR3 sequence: CASSPYLQGSETQYF. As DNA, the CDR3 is TGTGCCAGCTCACCTTATCTGCAGGGTAGTGAGACCCAGTACTTC.